Listed here are 4 T cell receptor beta chains from one sample, sequenced in a study of molecular identifiers for immune sequencing clone quantification. MiXCR was run by TCRdb on the PCR reads, yielding one entry per CDR3 protein. Of over 600,000 distinct CDR3 sequences listed, roughly 21% were seen once; the top ten hold 0.85% to 0.9%. Source material: naive CD8+ T cells from blood, with Jurkat cell RNA spiked in. Subset denoted: FACS-sorted CD8+CD4-CCR7+CD45RA+ naive T cells. The origin of the receptors is a human donor in good health. Some libraries in this study had Jurkat cell RNA spiked in.

The rearrangement joins TRBV27 to TRBJ2-2, with 14 bases matching TRBD2. The CDR3 runs to 17 residues. CDR1 MNHEY and CDR2 SMNVEV come from the germline V gene (reference sequence). The ends lost 6 bases at V and 7 bases at J; junction bases unmatched: 10. CDR3 sequence: CASRSGLAGGYSGELFF. For the CDR3, the DNA is TGTGCCAGCAGGTCAGGACTAGCGGGAGGTTATAGCGGGGAGCTGTTTTTT.

The sample holds many counts of this clonotype. This rearrangement joins TRBV7-9 to TRBJ2-5; D is uncertain. CDR1 and CDR2 (germline): SEHNR, FQNEAQ (reference sequence). This CDR3 is 12 amino acids long. Trimming took off 1 base at V and 4 bases at J, with 4 bases between the two ends. The CDR3: CASSLGTETQYF. The DNA for the CDR3 is TGTGCCAGCAGCTTAGGGACAGAGACCCAGTACTTC.

This clonotype was found a few times. The rearrangement links TRBV7-6 to TRBJ2-3; TRBD1 aligns across 7 bases. This CDR3 spans 18 amino acids. Germline assignment: CDR1 SGHVS and CDR2 FNYEAQ. J gave up 0 bases and V 5 bases, and 14 bases lay outside the gene matches. The CDR3 spells CASSLTGLTGLSTDTQYF. CDR3 bases: TGTGCCAGCAGCCTGACCGGCCTGACAGGGCTTAGCACAGATACGCAGTATTTT. The full variable domain, with the rest looked up from reference TRBV7-6 and TRBJ2-3, is GAGVSQSPRYKVTKRGQDVALRCDPISGHVSLYWYRQALGQGPEFLTYFNYEAQQDKSGLPNDRFSAERPEGSISTLTIQRTEQRDSAMYRCASSLTGLTGLSTDTQYFGPGTRLTVL.

This clonotype appeared a few times. A much larger clone differs from this one at a single base, so this may be a read error. The V gene is TRBV5-3, the J gene TRBJ2-1; D is uncertain. TRBV5-3 is assigned to the ORF class and has an uncertain function. The CDR3 covers 13 residues. The CDR3 coding sequence is TGTACCAGCAGCTCGAGACACGTGGATGAGCAGTTCTTC. Translating gives CTSSSRHVDEQFF.